This T cell receptor (beta chain) was retrieved from a study of T cell repertoires in cytomegalovirus infection (dated by TCRdb to about 2019). Concerning the study at large: Donor HLA type was relevant to the analysis, because carriage of CMV infection together with the matching HLA type was indicated by public TCR beta signatures.

Points the paper makes about the study in general: The ex vivo response was dominated by HLA-C-restricted CMV-specific TCR beta clonotypes, which also provided the single most frequent clonotype in two of eight donors. In both this cohort and an independent roughly 350-donor cohort, the cumulative frequency of public TCR beta family members distinguished carriers of CMV infection plus the relevant HLA type.

V is cut back by 4 bases and J by 7 bases, with 4 bases in the junction unmatched. CDR1 and CDR2 were assigned from the germline V gene as KGHSH and LQKENI. The cysteine opens and the phenylalanine closes a CDR3 of 14 amino acids. Only the CDR3 region is kept as DNA, spanning 42 bases read in frame from base 1. The sample was run on an Illumina HiSeq 1500. Using fastp trimming at Q25 and MiXCR clonotype assembly, TCRdb reanalyzed the public sequencing data and kept in-frame beta chains. Rows are combined by CDR3 protein, so each entry shows the most common genes and DNA. Within this sample are about 310,000 distinct CDR3 sequences, with roughly 15% of them counted one time only. The ten largest clones represent more than 10% of the sample. This clonotype showed up just a few times. Its antigen is not yet known. There are no base qualities to consult, and no much larger clone falls within one base.

The sequenced sample was PBMCs. This clonotype was obtained from a human donor in good health (CMV status not recorded). Some clones in this sample may be carry-over from other donors' samples. The chain couples TRBV18 to TRBJ2-1, and TRBD1 matches 10 of the central bases. The sequenced DNA is TGTGCCAGCTCACTCGGACAGGGGGTGAATGAGCAGTTCTTC. Its translation is CASSLGQGVNEQFF.